A single sample gave rise to the 18 T cell receptor beta chains below, sequenced in a study of OX40 agonist ivuxolimab in advanced cancers. Assay used: immunoSEQ multiplex PCR; TCRdb lists only in-frame clones, some missing. The data hold some 30,000 clones, with around 86% observed a single time. The sample was CD4+ or CD8+ T cells sorted from blood, taken in a trial of the OX40 agonist ivuxolimab. Source of these receptors: an adult with an advanced solid tumor such as melanoma, head and neck, liver or kidney cancer.

V is TRBV6-5 and J is TRBJ2-7, with TRBD1 matching over 8 bases. The germline CDR1 and CDR2 sequences are MNHEY and SVGAGI. This CDR3 spans 14 amino acids. V was clipped by 4 bases and J by 2 bases; unmatched bases: 4. In nucleotides, the CDR3 is TGTGCCAGCAGTTTACAGGGGGTCCCCTACGAGCAGTACTTC. The encoded protein is CASSLQGVPYEQYF.

The V gene is TRBV28, the J gene TRBJ1-4; no definite D call. Trimming stripped 5 bases from V and 0 bases from J, with 7 bases between. Germline V lookup: CDR1 MDHEN, CDR2 SYDVKM. CDR3 length: 14 residues. CDR3 nucleotide sequence: TGTGCCAGCAGTCTGTATGCAACTAATGAAAAACTGTTTTTT. Translated: CASSLYATNEKLFF.

The chain links TRBV21-1 to TRBJ1-5; the D segment call TRBD1 is taken from the table without a DNA check. TRBV21-1 is given as a pseudogene. The CDR3 sequence is 16 residues long. DNA for the CDR3: TGTGCCAGCAGCAAACGGACGTACAGGTTGGATCAGCCCCAGCATTTT. Residues: CASSKRTYRLDQPQHF.

The chain is built from TRBV4-2 and TRBJ2-2; 7 nucleotides agree with TRBD1. Trimming removed 1 base from V and 3 bases from J; junction bases left unmatched: 8. Looked up from germline, CDR1 is LGHNA and CDR2 is YNFKEQ. CDR3 length: 17 amino acids. The CDR3 loop is CASSQVLGGKYTGELFF. Here the CDR3 DNA reads TGTGCCAGCAGCCAAGTTCTAGGGGGCAAGTACACCGGGGAGCTGTTTTTT.

There are a few counts of this clone. The chain uses TRBV27 and TRBJ2-7; the D is unclear. Germline V lookup: CDR1 MNHEY, CDR2 SMNVEV (reference sequence). V dropped 4 bases and J dropped 0 bases, with 7 bases sitting between them. The CDR3 extends over 13 amino acids. CDR3 residues: CASSSTSSYEQYF. Here the CDR3 DNA reads TGTGCCAGCAGTTCGACGAGCTCCTACGAGCAGTACTTC.

The rearrangement uses TRBV6-5 and TRBJ1-5; 10 nucleotides align to TRBD1. V trimming: 6 bases; J trimming: 8 bases; junction bases outside the gene matches: 7. The CDR3 covers 14 residues. Looked up from germline, CDR1 is MNHEY and CDR2 is SVGAGI. The CDR3 DNA reads as TGTGCCAGCAGGACAGGGGGCGGGAGGGAGCCCCAGCATTTT. Its protein is CASRTGGGREPQHF.

CDR3 amino acids: CASRGGSGGNTEAFF. CDR3 in DNA: TGTGCCAGCAGGGGTGGGTCCGGGGGGAACACTGAAGCTTTCTTT. This chain joins TRBV27 and TRBJ1-1, with TRBD1 as a possible D gene (5 bases). The V and J ends lost 6 bases and 1 base respectively, with 15 bases between them. From germline, CDR1 is MNHEY and CDR2 SMNVEV (reference sequence). This CDR3 comprises 15 residues.

V usage is TRBV5-6 and J usage is TRBJ2-1; 14 bases agree with TRBD2. The germline V gene encodes CDR1 SGHDT and CDR2 YYEEEE. J was trimmed by 5 bases and V by 3 bases; bases with no gene match: 4. There are 16 residues in the CDR3. This chain's CDR3 is CASSYGGLAGDNEQFF. CDR3 nucleotide sequence: TGTGCCAGCAGCTATGGGGGACTAGCGGGGGACAATGAGCAGTTCTTC.

The rearrangement joins TRBV4-1 to TRBJ2-5; no definite D call. Germline V gene data show CDR1 as MGHRA and CDR2 as YSYEKL. The CDR3 length is 16 residues. Trimming took off 1 base at V and 0 bases at J, with 12 bases between the two ends. The CDR3 sequence: CASSQAPGINQETQYF. CDR3 DNA sequence: TGCGCCAGCAGCCAAGCCCCAGGAATAAACCAAGAGACCCAGTACTTC.

The J gene is TRBJ2-1, the V gene TRBV10-2; unclear D gene. Germline CDR1 reads WSHSY; CDR2 reads SAAADI. Trimming cost V 8 bases and J 6 bases, with 8 bases left between them. This CDR3 is 11 amino acids long. This chain's CDR3 is CASSLGNEQFF. In nucleotides, the CDR3 is TGCGCCAGCTCGCTCGGCAATGAGCAGTTCTTC.

CDR3 region: CASGTGTSYGYTF. As DNA, the CDR3 is TGTGCCAGCGGAACCGGGACAAGTTATGGCTACACCTTC. The gene calls are TRBV27 and TRBJ1-2; the D gene is possibly TRBD1 (6 bases). CDR1 is MNHEY, CDR2 SMNVEV, per germline (reference sequence). The CDR3 has 13 amino acids. Trimming removed 8 bases at V and 5 bases at J, with 15 bases between.

The chain recombines TRBV4-1 with TRBJ2-7; D is ambiguous. The germline V and J ends were trimmed by 6 bases and 0 bases, with 9 bases remaining between them. This CDR3 comprises 13 residues. Germline CDR1 and CDR2: MGHRA and YSYEKL. The CDR3: CASRGQHSYEQYF. DNA of the CDR3: TGCGCCAGCAGAGGGCAGCACTCCTACGAGCAGTACTTC.

The rearrangement joins TRBV30 to TRBJ1-1; no definite D call. V lost 4 bases, J lost 1 base, and 10 bases lay in between. The CDR3 contains 13 residues. Germline V gene sequence: CDR1 GTSNPN, CDR2 SVGIG (reference sequence). The CDR3 bases are TGTGCCTGGACGGCAGGAGGGAACACTGAAGCTTTCTTT. It translates to CAWTAGGNTEAFF.

The chain uses TRBV7-2 and TRBJ2-5, with D possibly TRBD2 on 7 matching bases. From germline, CDR1 is SGHTA and CDR2 FQGNSA. The germline V and J ends were trimmed by 2 bases and 2 bases, with 12 bases remaining between them. The CDR3 consists of 15 residues. As DNA, the CDR3 is TGTGCCAGCAGCTTAAGGGGGGGACGGCAAGAGACCCAGTACTTC. It is translated as CASSLRGGRQETQYF.

The chain is built from TRBV4-1 and TRBJ1-1; 8 bases are a match to TRBD1. CDR3 length: 15 amino acids. The V gene's germline CDR1 is MGHRA and CDR2 YSYEKL. V dropped 9 bases and J dropped 3; count of bases not matched to a gene: 12. CDR3 loop: CASRRGRGSDTEAFF. CDR3 coding DNA: TGCGCCAGTCGCAGGGGGCGAGGATCGGACACTGAAGCTTTCTTT.

The chain uses TRBV2 and TRBJ1-2; no firm D call. There are 8 residues in the CDR3. Germline V lookup: CDR1 SNHLY, CDR2 FYNNEI. Trimming left V 11 bases short and J 8 bases short, with 6 bases between. The CDR3, as DNA: TGTGCCTCGCCAGGCTACACCTTC. It encodes CASPGYTF.

This clone has just one count. The rearrangement uses TRBV4-1 and TRBJ2-1; 10 nucleotides match TRBD2. Germline loops: CDR1 MGHRA, CDR2 YSYEKL. V dropped 6 bases and J dropped 7; count of bases not matched to a gene: 15. The CDR3 is 17 residues long. The CDR3: CASSPRVSGRSSNEQFF. In nucleotides, the CDR3 is TGCGCCAGCAGTCCGAGGGTTAGCGGGAGGTCTAGTAATGAGCAGTTCTTC.

The chain uses TRBV30 and TRBJ1-5; D is undetermined. The V and J ends lost 2 bases and 0 bases respectively, with 11 bases between them. This CDR3 has 15 amino acids. CDR1 GTSNPN and CDR2 SVGIG come from the germline V gene (reference sequence). The chain's CDR3 is CAWSSGHPSNQPQHF. CDR3 coding DNA: TGTGCCTGGAGTTCAGGTCACCCTAGCAATCAGCCCCAGCATTTT.